This T cell receptor (beta chain) originates from a study of blood T cell repertoires in COVID-19. Study details: Material from acute and convalescent COVID-19 was sourced from the United States, Italy and Spain. PBMCs, B-cell-depleted T cells, or T cells were the source of the cDNA or gDNA that made up the material.

Trimming took off 5 bases at V and 6 bases at J, with 20 bases between the two ends. Germline lookup yields CDR1 SNHLY and CDR2 FYNNEI. The CDR3 consists of 16 residues. Patients in Seattle were enrolled during active infection, then followed longitudinally. In the original analysis: Quantification of nucleated cells was approximated via reference gene primer amplification. Generated by immunoSEQ multiplex PCR, the TCRdb table keeps only in-frame clones and is missing some. The DNA was the basis for D and trimming; V, J and clone size are from that table. The data hold fewer than 200,000 clones, with 87% observed a single time.

The chain carries TRBV2 and TRBJ2-1; TRBD1 might be the D (6 bases). The TCR was taken from a woman aged 70 to 79 with COVID-19, enrolled during active disease. The sample taken for sequencing was peripheral blood. The CDR3 spells CASSRNRARFGNEQFF. The CDR3, as DNA: TGTGCCAGCAGTCGTAACAGGGCCCGCTTCGGCAATGAGCAGTTCTTC. Using reference TRBV2 and TRBJ2-1 for the parts outside the CDR3, the full variable domain is EPEVTQTPSHQVTQMGQEVILRCVPISNHLYFYWYRQILGQKVEFLVSFYNNEISEKSEIFDDQFSVERPDGSNFTLKIRSTKLEDSAMYFCASSRNRARFGNEQFFGPGTRLTVL.